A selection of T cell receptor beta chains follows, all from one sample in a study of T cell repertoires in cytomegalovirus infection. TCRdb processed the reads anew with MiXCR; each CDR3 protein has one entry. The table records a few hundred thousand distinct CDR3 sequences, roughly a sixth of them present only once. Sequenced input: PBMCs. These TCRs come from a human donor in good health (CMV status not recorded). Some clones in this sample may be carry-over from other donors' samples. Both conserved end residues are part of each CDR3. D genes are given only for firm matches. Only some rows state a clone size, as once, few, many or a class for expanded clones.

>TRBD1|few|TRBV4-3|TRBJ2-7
CASSQDRDSSYEQYF
TGCGCCAGCAGCCAAGACCGGGACAGCTCCTACGAGCAGTACTTC
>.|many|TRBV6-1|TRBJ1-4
CASSKTRTGPNEKLFF
TGTGCCAGCAGCAAGACTCGGACCGGACCTAATGAAAAACTGTTTTTT
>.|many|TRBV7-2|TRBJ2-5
CASSLIAYVGQTNQETQYF
TGTGCCAGCAGCTTAATCGCATATGTTGGGCAGACAAACCAAGAGACCCAGTACTTC
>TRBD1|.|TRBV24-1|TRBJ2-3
CATSQGTASTDTQYF
TGTGCCACCAGTCAAGGGACAGCTAGCACAGATACGCAGTATTTT
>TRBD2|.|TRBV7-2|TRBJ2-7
CASSPMTSGGYEQYF
TGTGCCAGCAGCCCGATGACTAGCGGGGGATACGAGCAGTACTTC
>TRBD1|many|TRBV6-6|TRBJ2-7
CASSYSGRGLSPEQYF
TGTGCCAGCAGTTACTCGGGCAGGGGGCTCTCCCCCGAGCAGTACTTC
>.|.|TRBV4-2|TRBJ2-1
CASSQLVSSYNEQFF
TGTGCCAGCAGCCAGTTAGTCAGCTCCTACAATGAGCAGTTCTTC
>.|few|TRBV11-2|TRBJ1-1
CASSLEGFDAFF
TGTGCCAGCAGCTTAGAAGGATTCGATGCTTTCTTT
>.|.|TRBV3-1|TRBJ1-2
CASSQGGSYGYTF
TGTGCCAGCAGCCAAGGGGGATCCTATGGCTACACCTTC
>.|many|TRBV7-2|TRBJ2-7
CASSLVPTSYEQYF
TGTGCCAGCAGCTTAGTACCAACCTCCTACGAGCAGTACTTC
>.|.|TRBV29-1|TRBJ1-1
CSVTSTEAFF
TGCAGCGTCACCTCAACTGAAGCTTTCTTT
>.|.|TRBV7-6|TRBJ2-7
CASSYAGYDEQYF
TGTGCCAGCAGCTACGCAGGATACGACGAGCAGTACTTC
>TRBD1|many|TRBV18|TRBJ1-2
CASSSQDREHGYTF
TGTGCCAGCTCATCACAGGACAGGGAACATGGCTACACCTTC
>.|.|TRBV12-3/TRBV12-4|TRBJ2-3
CASGTGAGSTDTQYF
TGTGCCAGCGGCACGGGGGCGGGGAGCACAGATACGCAGTATTTT
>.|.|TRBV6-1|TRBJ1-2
CASTRTRGGYGYTF
TGTGCCAGCACACGTACGAGGGGAGGCTATGGCTACACCTTC
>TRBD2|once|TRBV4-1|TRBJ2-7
CASSRNGRGAYYEQYF
TGCGCCAGCAGCCGTAATGGGCGGGGGGCCTACTACGAGCAGTACTTC
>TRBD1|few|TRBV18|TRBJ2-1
CASSPPGTAHNEQFF
TGTGCCAGCTCACCTCCCGGGACAGCCCACAATGAGCAGTTCTTC
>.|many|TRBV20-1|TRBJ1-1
CSARDHRRAMNTEAFF
TGCAGTGCTAGAGATCACCGGCGGGCTATGAACACTGAAGCTTTCTTT
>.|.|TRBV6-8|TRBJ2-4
CAIRDSYGVAKNIQYF
TGTGCCATCAGGGACTCCTATGGGGTAGCCAAAAACATTCAGTACTTC
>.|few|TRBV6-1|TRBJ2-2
CASSGKNTGELFF
TGTGCCAGCAGTGGGAAAAACACCGGGGAGCTGTTTTTT
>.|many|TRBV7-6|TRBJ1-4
CASSLRTAEKLFF
TGTGCCAGCAGCCTCCGGACCGCTGAAAAACTGTTTTTT
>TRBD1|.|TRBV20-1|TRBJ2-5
CSAAGTGAAQETQYF
TGCAGTGCTGCCGGGACAGGGGCCGCCCAAGAGACCCAGTACTTC
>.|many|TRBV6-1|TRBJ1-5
CASSVAGVSQPQHF
TGTGCCAGCAGTGTGGCAGGGGTCAGTCAGCCCCAGCATTTT
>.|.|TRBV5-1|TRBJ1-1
CASTLAFGTEAFF
TGCGCCAGCACCCTCGCCTTCGGCACTGAAGCTTTCTTT
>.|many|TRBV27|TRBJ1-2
CASRTTSVGQGYYGYTF
TGTGCCAGCAGGACTACTTCGGTGGGGCAGGGTTATTATGGCTACACCTTC
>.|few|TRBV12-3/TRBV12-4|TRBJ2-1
CASSFGAQGVDEQFF
TGTGCCAGCAGTTTCGGGGCCCAGGGCGTAGATGAGCAGTTCTTC
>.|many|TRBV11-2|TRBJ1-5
CASSSDSQQPQHF
TGTGCCAGCAGCTCGGACAGCCAACAGCCCCAGCATTTT
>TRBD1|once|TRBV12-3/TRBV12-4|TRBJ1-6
CASRPGTGGKSSPLHF
TGTGCCAGCAGGCCCGGGACAGGGGGCAAAAGTTCACCCCTCCACTTT
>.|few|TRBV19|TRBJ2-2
CARIVQGGTGELFF
TGTGCCAGGATCGTTCAGGGGGGGACCGGGGAGCTGTTTTTT
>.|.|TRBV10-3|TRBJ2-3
CAISESSPTDTQYF
TGTGCCATCAGTGAGTCGTCTCCCACAGATACGCAGTATTTT
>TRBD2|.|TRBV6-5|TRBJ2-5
CASSYSRGAQETQYF
TGTGCCAGCAGTTACTCGCGGGGGGCCCAAGAGACCCAGTACTTC
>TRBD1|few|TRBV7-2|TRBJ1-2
CASSRSGTGGYGYIF
TGTGCCAGCAGCCGATCTGGGACAGGGGGCTATGGCTACATCTTC
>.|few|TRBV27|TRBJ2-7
CASSYTENYEQYF
TGTGCCAGCAGCTATACTGAGAACTACGAGCAGTACTTC
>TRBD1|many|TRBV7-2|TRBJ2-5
CASSLVAGTGGGKGQETQYF
TGTGCCAGCAGCTTAGTGGCCGGGACAGGGGGCGGTAAAGGCCAAGAGACCCAGTACTTC
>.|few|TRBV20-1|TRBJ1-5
CSAKTYSNQPQHF
TGCAGTGCTAAGACGTATAGCAATCAGCCCCAGCATTTT
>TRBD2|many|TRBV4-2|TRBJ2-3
CASSQVNGKRGGTDTQYF
TGTGCCAGCAGCCAAGTTAATGGGAAGCGGGGGGGCACAGATACGCAGTATTTT
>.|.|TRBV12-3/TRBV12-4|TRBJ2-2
CASSRAPSGELFF
TGTGCCAGCAGCCGGGCACCCAGCGGGGAGCTGTTTTTT
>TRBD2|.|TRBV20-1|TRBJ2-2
CSASLAGTSGDTGELFF
TGCAGTGCTAGCCTAGCAGGGACTAGCGGGGACACCGGGGAGCTGTTTTTT
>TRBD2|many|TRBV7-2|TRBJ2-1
CASSLAASGGAYEQFF
TGTGCCAGCAGCTTAGCCGCTAGCGGGGGGGCCTATGAGCAGTTCTTC
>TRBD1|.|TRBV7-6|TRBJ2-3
CASSRDRGMYTQYF
TGTGCCAGCAGCAGAGACAGGGGGATGTATACGCAGTATTTT
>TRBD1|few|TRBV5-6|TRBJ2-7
CASTGTGGPYEQYF
TGTGCCAGCACCGGGACAGGGGGCCCCTACGAGCAGTACTTC
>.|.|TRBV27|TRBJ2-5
CASSPRGRQETQYF
TGTGCCAGCAGCCCCCGTGGGAGGCAAGAGACCCAGTACTTC
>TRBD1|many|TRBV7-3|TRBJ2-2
CASSLGTENTGELFF
TGTGCCAGCAGCTTAGGGACAGAGAACACCGGGGAGCTGTTTTTT
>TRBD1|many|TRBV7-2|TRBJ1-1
CASRTTTGVGTEAFF
TGTGCCAGCAGAACTACGACAGGGGTGGGCACTGAAGCTTTCTTT
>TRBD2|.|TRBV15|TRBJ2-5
CATSSRTSGGAGSSETQYF
TGTGCCACCAGCAGCCGGACTAGCGGGGGGGCGGGATCTTCGGAGACCCAGTACTTC
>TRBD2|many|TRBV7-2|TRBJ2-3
CASSFGVAGRRDTQYF
TGTGCCAGCAGCTTCGGGGTAGCGGGCCGAAGGGATACGCAGTATTTT
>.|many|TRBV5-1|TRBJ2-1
CASSLVSVRNNEQFF
TGCGCCAGCAGCTTGGTTTCTGTACGAAACAATGAGCAGTTCTTC
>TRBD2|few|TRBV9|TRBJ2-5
CASSVAPILAGGSRETQYF
TGTGCCAGCAGCGTAGCTCCCATACTAGCGGGGGGTTCACGGGAGACCCAGTACTTC
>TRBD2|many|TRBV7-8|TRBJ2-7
CASSLAGGGPPYEQYF
TGTGCCAGCAGCTTAGCGGGGGGGGGACCCCCCTACGAGCAGTACTTC
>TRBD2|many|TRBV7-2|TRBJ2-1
CASSLNLAGAYNEQFF
TGTGCCAGCAGCTTAAATCTAGCGGGGGCCTACAATGAGCAGTTCTTC
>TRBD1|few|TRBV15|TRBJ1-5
CATSSPIGTAFFQPQHF
TGTGCCACCAGCAGTCCCATAGGGACAGCTTTCTTTCAGCCCCAGCATTTT
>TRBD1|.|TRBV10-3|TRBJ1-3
CAISPGQGATTYSGNTIYF
TGTGCCATCAGTCCGGGACAGGGCGCGACCACCTACTCTGGAAACACCATATATTTT
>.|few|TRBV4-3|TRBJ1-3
CASSQAFGGAGNTIYF
TGCGCCAGCAGCCAAGCGTTTGGGGGAGCTGGAAACACCATATATTTT